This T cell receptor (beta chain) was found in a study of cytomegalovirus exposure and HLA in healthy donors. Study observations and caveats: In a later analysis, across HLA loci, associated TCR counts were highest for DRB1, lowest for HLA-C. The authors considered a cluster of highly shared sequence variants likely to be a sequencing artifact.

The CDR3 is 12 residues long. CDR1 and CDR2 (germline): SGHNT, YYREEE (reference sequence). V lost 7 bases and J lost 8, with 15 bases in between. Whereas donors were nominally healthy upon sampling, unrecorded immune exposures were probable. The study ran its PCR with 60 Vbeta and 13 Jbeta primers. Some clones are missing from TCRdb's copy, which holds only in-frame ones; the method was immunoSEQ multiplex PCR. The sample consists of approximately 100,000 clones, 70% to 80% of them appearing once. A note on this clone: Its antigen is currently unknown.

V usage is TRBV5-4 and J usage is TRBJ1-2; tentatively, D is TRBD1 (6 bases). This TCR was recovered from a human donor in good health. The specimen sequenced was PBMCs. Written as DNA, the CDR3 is TGTGCCAGCGGCCGGGGGGGCGACGGCTACACCTTC. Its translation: CASGRGGDGYTF.